The source of this T cell receptor (beta chain) is a study of cytomegalovirus exposure and HLA in healthy donors. Notes on the study in general: Upon later analysis, TCR association rates were observed to vary by HLA locus, being highest for DRB1 and lowest for HLA-C. Altogether, 164 TCR beta chains were recorded as cytomegalovirus-associated. TCR beta sequences reportedly predicted most subjects' HLA-A and HLA-B alleles accurately.

Losses at the gene ends were 0 bases for V and 10 bases for J; bases not matched to a gene: 5. Germline V CDR1 and CDR2: MNHEY, SVGAGI. The CDR3 consists of 14 residues. The PCR made use of 60 Vbeta and 13 Jbeta primers. Authors' methods: Unique TCR beta chains totaled some 88 million in a later count, with around 11 million of them shared. The method was immunoSEQ multiplex PCR; TCRdb's version includes in-frame clones alone and lacks a portion of them. V and J calls and clone size are given by that table; D and trimming were obtained from the DNA. The sample holds over 45,000 clones, more than 75% seen once. Remarks on this clone: Antigen specificity is unknown.

The source material was PBMCs. The TCR comes from a female donor in good health and CMV-seronegative. The V gene is TRBV6-5, the J gene TRBJ2-1; 8 bases map to TRBD1. CDR3 coding DNA: TGTGCCAGCAGTTACTCGGACAGGGTAGGGGAGCAGTTCTTC. Protein sequence: CASSYSDRVGEQFF.